The 29 T cell receptor beta chains below come from one sample, sequenced in a study of T cells in localized non-small cell lung cancer. TCRdb's copy holds only in-frame clones and misses some; the assay was immunoSEQ multiplex PCR. The sample shows about 41,000 clones, 83% of them seen only once. The sample was PBMCs, taken before any cancer treatment. The receptor source for this set is a man aged 35 to 70 with stage II lung adenocarcinoma.

This clone showed up just once. This chain links TRBV30 with TRBJ2-7; D ambiguous. V was trimmed by 0 bases and J by 3 bases, leaving 9 bases between them. CDR3 length: 13 amino acids. Germline CDR1 is GTSNPN and CDR2 is SVGIG (reference sequence). CDR3 protein: CAWSVLHGYEQYF. The DNA of the CDR3 is TGTGCCTGGAGTGTTCTCCATGGCTACGAGCAGTACTTC.

The chain links TRBV5-8 to TRBJ2-5, with a weak D call TRBD2 (6 bases). The V and J ends lost 4 bases and 4 bases respectively, with 11 bases between them. Germline values: CDR1 SGHTS, CDR2 YDEGEE. The CDR3 is 13 amino acids. CDR3 amino acids: CASSLAGRETQYF. The DNA of the CDR3 is TGTGCCAGCAGCCTGGCGGGGCGAGAGACCCAGTACTTC.

The gene calls are TRBV4-1 and TRBJ1-5; D possibly corresponds to TRBD1 (6 bases). CDR3 size: 13 residues. Per the germline V gene, CDR1 is MGHRA and CDR2 is YSYEKL. Trimming took 5 bases from V and 5 from J, leaving 10 bases between them. CDR3 nucleotides: TGCGCCAGCAGCACGGACAGTTATCAGCCCCAGCATTTT. Translation gives CASSTDSYQPQHF.

The chain couples TRBV5-6 to TRBJ1-1; a possible D gene is TRBD1 (5 bases). This CDR3 is 16 amino acids long. Germline V lookup: CDR1 SGHDT, CDR2 YYEEEE. V was shortened by 3 bases and J by 2 bases, with 17 bases between the two germline ends. This CDR3 is CASSWGTGSLNTEAFF. In DNA form, the CDR3 reads TGTGCCAGCAGCTGGGGGACGGGGAGCCTTAACACTGAAGCTTTCTTT.

The chain couples TRBV6-5 to TRBJ2-2; D tentatively fits TRBD1 or TRBD2 (5 bases each). Germline lookup yields CDR1 MNHEY and CDR2 SVGAGI. CDR3 length equals 14 residues. The V and J ends lost 7 bases and 2 bases respectively, with 11 bases between them. The CDR3 DNA follows: TGTGCCAGCACCCGGGGCACAAACACCGGGGAGCTGTTTTTT. Translation gives CASTRGTNTGELFF.

The chain uses TRBV2 and TRBJ2-2; TRBD1 matches 7 bases. There are 13 residues in the CDR3. Germline V gives CDR1 SNHLY, CDR2 FYNNEI. V dropped 8 bases and J dropped 3; count of bases not matched to a gene: 3. The CDR3 sequence: CASAGTDTGELFF. The CDR3 DNA reads TGTGCCAGCGCCGGGACAGACACCGGGGAGCTGTTTTTT.

This clone was observed a handful of times. V gene TRBV7-9 combines with J gene TRBJ2-1; D is perhaps TRBD1 (6 bases). V lost 5 bases and J lost 2, with 19 bases in between. The germline gives CDR1 SEHNR, CDR2 FQNEAQ (reference sequence). The CDR3 sequence is 17 residues long. CDR3 sequence (DNA): TGTGCCAGCAGCCCCCCCTACAGGGTAGGGCCCTACAATGAGCAGTTCTTC. Translating gives CASSPPYRVGPYNEQFF.

The chain employs TRBV6-5 and TRBJ1-1; 7 nucleotides line up with TRBD1. V lost 8 bases to trimming and J lost 5 bases; unmatched junction nucleotides: 8. The CDR3 is 13 residues long. The germline gives CDR1 MNHEY, CDR2 SVGAGI. As DNA, the CDR3 is TGTGCCAGCCTCAACAGGGGAGGAACTGAAGCTTTCTTT. Protein sequence: CASLNRGGTEAFF.

The gene calls are TRBV7-3 and TRBJ1-1, with D possibly matching TRBD1 (5 bases). The CDR3 totals 13 residues. Trimming stripped 2 bases from V and 4 bases from J, with 8 bases between. CDR1 is SGHTA and CDR2 is FQGTGA in the germline V gene. The CDR3 here is CASSLGGGTEAFF. The CDR3 nucleotides are TGTGCCAGCAGCTTAGGTGGGGGCACTGAAGCTTTCTTT.

This clone was found once. This chain uses TRBV28 with TRBJ2-1; 10 nucleotides align to TRBD2. CDR1 MDHEN and CDR2 SYDVKM come from the germline V gene. The junction had 5 bases not matched to a gene; V was cut back by 5 bases and J by 1 base. This CDR3 has 16 residues. CDR3 in DNA: TGTGCCAGCAGTATCCGGACTAGCGGATCCTACAATGAGCAGTTCTTC. It encodes CASSIRTSGSYNEQFF.

The gene calls are TRBV5-1 and TRBJ2-1, with 8 bases aligning to TRBD2. Losses at the gene ends were 4 bases for V and 9 bases for J; bases not matched to a gene: 12. CDR3 length: 15 amino acids. From germline, CDR1 is SGHRS and CDR2 YFSETQ. The CDR3 loop reads CASSLRTSSSREQFF. The CDR3 DNA follows: TGCGCCAGCAGCCTCCGGACTAGCTCCTCCCGTGAGCAGTTCTTC.

The chain recombines TRBV6-6 with TRBJ2-1; 8 nucleotides match TRBD1. The CDR3 extends over 16 amino acids. V trimming: 2 bases; J trimming: 0 bases; junction bases outside the gene matches: 3. The germline CDR1 and CDR2 sequences are MNHNY and SVGAGI (reference sequence). CDR3 in DNA: TGTGCCAGCAGTTACCCGACAGGGGACTCCTACAATGAGCAGTTCTTC. This encodes CASSYPTGDSYNEQFF.

The chain recombines TRBV18 with TRBJ1-2, with D possibly matching TRBD1 (5 bases). With 2 bases removed from V and 4 bases from J, the gap between germline ends came to 17 bases. CDR1 and CDR2 (germline): KGHSH, LQKENI. The CDR3 spans 16 residues. The CDR3 DNA follows: TGTGCCAGCTCACCATCGCAGGACATATTCACCTATGGCTACACCTTC. This encodes CASSPSQDIFTYGYTF.

The rearrangement links TRBV18 to TRBJ2-7; TRBD1 matches 11 bases. The CDR3 has 16 residues. Trimming took 3 bases from V and 0 from J; bases not matched to a gene: 4. Germline V gene sequence: CDR1 KGHSH, CDR2 LQKENI. The CDR3 spells CASSPRDRGNSYEQYF. The CDR3 DNA is TGTGCCAGCTCACCCCGGGACAGGGGGAACTCCTACGAGCAGTACTTC.

The chain combines TRBV11-3 with TRBJ2-3, with a possible D match to TRBD2 (5 bases). Germline assignment: CDR1 SGHNT and CDR2 YENEEA. Trimming pared 0 bases from V and 0 bases from J, leaving 7 bases between. The CDR3 is 15 residues long. CDR3 amino acids: CASSLEGRSTDTQYF. The CDR3 DNA sequence: TGTGCCAGCAGCTTAGAAGGGAGAAGCACAGATACGCAGTATTTT. The entire variable domain, with the rest obtained from reference TRBV11-3 and TRBJ2-3, is as follows: EAGVVQSPRYKIIEKKQPVAFWCNPISGHNTLYWYLQNLGQGPELLIRYENEEAVDDSQLPKDRFSAERLKGVDSTLKIQPAELGDSAVYLCASSLEGRSTDTQYFGPGTRLTVL.

The chain joins TRBV21-1 to TRBJ1-5. TRBV21-1 is given as a pseudogene. The CDR3 sequence is 16 residues long. DNA of the CDR3: TGTGCCAGCAGCAATTCGGGCAGAAGTAGCAATCAGCCCCAGCATTTT. Amino acid sequence: CASSNSGRSSNQPQHF.

This clone was detected only once. V usage is TRBV13 and J usage is TRBJ2-2; D uncertain. The CDR3 has 17 residues. Germline-derived CDR1 and CDR2 are PRHDT and FYEKMQ (reference sequence). Trimming left V 5 bases short and J 2 bases short, with 18 bases between. CDR3: CASSPTRNRHNTGELFF. The DNA of the CDR3 is TGTGCCAGCAGCCCGACCCGGAACCGACATAACACCGGGGAGCTGTTTTTT.

The chain joins TRBV7-9 to TRBJ2-7; D is unclear. This CDR3 comprises 13 residues. In germline, CDR1 is SEHNR, CDR2 FQNEAQ (reference sequence). V lost 7 bases, J lost 0 bases, and 10 bases lay in between. The CDR3 here is CASITDPSYEQYF. Here the CDR3 DNA reads TGTGCCAGCATCACTGATCCCTCCTACGAGCAGTACTTC. The full variable domain, its missing parts supplied by reference TRBV7-9 and TRBJ2-7, is DTGVSQNPRHKITKRGQNVTFRCDPISEHNRLYWYRQTLGQGPEFLTYFQNEAQLEKSRLLSDRFSAERPKGSFSTLEIQRTEQGDSAMYLCASITDPSYEQYFGPGTRLTVT.

The chain joins TRBV5-1 to TRBJ1-1; tentative D call: TRBD1 (5 bases). Per germline, CDR1 SGHRS and CDR2 YFSETQ. This CDR3 has 14 residues. V was clipped by 3 bases and J by 1 base, with 10 bases between them. Here the CDR3 reads CASSSQGTNTEAFF. CDR3 in DNA: TGCGCCAGCAGCTCCCAAGGGACGAACACTGAAGCTTTCTTT.

This clone is medium-sized in the sample. The genes are TRBV5-5 and TRBJ1-5; 10 bases are shared with TRBD1. The CDR3 is 16 amino acids. The germline V gene encodes CDR1 SGHKS and CDR2 YYEKEE (reference sequence). The ends lost 4 bases at V and 2 bases at J; junction bases unmatched: 6. The CDR3 loop reads CASSPRQGAGNQPQHF. CDR3 bases: TGTGCCAGCAGCCCACGACAGGGGGCCGGCAATCAGCCCCAGCATTTT. Filled out from reference TRBV5-5 and TRBJ1-5, the complete variable domain reads DAGVTQSPTHLIKTRGQQVTLRCSPISGHKSVSWYQQVLGQGPQFIFQYYEKEERGRGNFPDRFSARQFPNYSSELNVNALLLGDSALYLCASSPRQGAGNQPQHFGDGTRLSIL.

The gene calls are TRBV28 and TRBJ2-1; the match to TRBD2 covers 13 bases. This CDR3 contains 17 residues. The V gene end was trimmed by 3 bases and the J gene end by 6 bases; junction bases not matched to a gene: 8. Germline V gene data show CDR1 as MDHEN and CDR2 as SYDVKM. The CDR3 is CASSFDGTSGIPNEQFF. The CDR3 DNA is TGTGCCAGCAGTTTCGACGGGACTAGCGGGATCCCCAATGAGCAGTTCTTC.

V usage is TRBV2 and J usage is TRBJ2-7; 8 bases are shared with TRBD2. V lost 1 base and J lost 0; bases outside the gene matches: 5. Germline-derived CDR1 and CDR2 are SNHLY and FYNNEI. The CDR3 totals 16 residues. Written as DNA, the CDR3 is TGTGCCAGCAGTGAAGGTCGGGAGGGCCCCTCCTACGAGCAGTACTTC. Encoded protein: CASSEGREGPSYEQYF.

As DNA, the CDR3 is TGCGCCAGCAGCAGAGGCCAGACAGGGGAGACCCAGTACTTC. It translates to CASSRGQTGETQYF. The J gene is TRBJ2-5, the V gene TRBV5-1, with 7 positions matching TRBD1. With V trimmed by 4 bases and J by 5 bases, 8 bases remained unmatched. Looked up from germline, CDR1 is SGHRS and CDR2 is YFSETQ. The CDR3 is made up of 14 amino acids. The full variable domain, with the rest looked up from reference TRBV5-1 and TRBJ2-5, is KAGVTQTPRYLIKTRGQQVTLSCSPISGHRSVSWYQQTPGQGLQFLFEYFSETQRNKGNFPGRFSGRQFSNSRSEMNVSTLELGDSALYLCASSRGQTGETQYFGPGTRLLVL.

The rearrangement uses TRBV10-2 and TRBJ2-7; 7 bases map to TRBD2. The germline V gene encodes CDR1 WSHSY and CDR2 SAAADI. The V segment lost 4 bases and the J segment 6 bases; nucleotides outside the gene matches: 12. CDR3 length equals 15 residues. The CDR3 protein is CASSGTSSKRGEQYF. As DNA, the CDR3 is TGCGCCAGCAGTGGGACTAGTTCCAAACGGGGCGAGCAGTACTTC.

This chain joins TRBV5-1 and TRBJ2-3; possibly TRBD1 for D (6 bases). The CDR3 covers 13 residues. The germline gives CDR1 SGHRS, CDR2 YFSETQ. V was clipped by 4 bases and J by 4 bases, with 10 bases between them. Here the CDR3 DNA reads TGCGCCAGCAGCCAAACAGGGCCAGATACGCAGTATTTT. Its protein product is CASSQTGPDTQYF.

The rearrangement links TRBV18 to TRBJ2-4; 8 bases map to TRBD1. The CDR3 sequence is 15 residues long. V lost 6 bases to trimming and J lost 3 bases; unmatched junction nucleotides: 7. The V gene's germline CDR1 is KGHSH and CDR2 LQKENI. CDR3 protein: CASSHGQGGKNIQYF. In DNA form, the CDR3 reads TGTGCCAGCTCTCACGGACAGGGCGGCAAAAACATTCAGTACTTC.

The chain is built from TRBV11-1 and TRBJ2-1; a weak D match, TRBD2 (6 bases). Germline assignment: CDR1 SGHAT and CDR2 FQDESV (reference sequence). V shed 0 bases and J shed 0 bases, with 9 bases lying between them. CDR3 length: 16 amino acids. CDR3 nucleotides: TGTGCCAGCAGCTTAGCGTACGGGGGCTCCTACAATGAGCAGTTCTTC. It translates to CASSLAYGGSYNEQFF. The variable domain in full, completed from reference TRBV11-1 and TRBJ2-1, reads EAEVAQSPRYKITEKSQAVAFWCDPISGHATLYWYRQILGQGPELLVQFQDESVVDDSQLPKDRFSAERLKGVDSTLKIQPAELGDSAMYLCASSLAYGGSYNEQFFGPGTRLTVL.

The genes are TRBV20-1 and TRBJ2-5; D remains ambiguous. CDR3 length equals 11 residues. Trimming cost V 1 base and J 4 bases, with 4 bases left between them. Germline lookup yields CDR1 DFQATT and CDR2 SNEGSKA (reference sequence). The CDR3 DNA reads as TGCAGTGCTAGAGGGGGAGAGACCCAGTACTTC. Its translation is CSARGGETQYF.

The chain carries TRBV7-2 and TRBJ2-5, with TRBD1 matching over 7 bases. CDR1 is SGHTA and CDR2 is FQGNSA in the germline V gene. The CDR3 runs 14 residues. V trimming: 4 bases; J trimming: 5 bases; junction bases outside the gene matches: 7. CDR3 in amino acids: CASSYNRGSETQYF. The CDR3 region has the DNA TGTGCCAGCAGCTATAACAGGGGCTCTGAGACCCAGTACTTC.